The 9 T cell receptor beta chains in this list originate from one sample, sequenced in a study of cytomegalovirus exposure and HLA in healthy donors (dated by TCRdb to about 2017). The library was obtained by the immunoSEQ multiplex PCR assay. The multiplex PCR relied on a mix of 60 forward primers for TCR Vbeta segments and 13 reverse primers for TCR Jbeta segments. Sourced from immuneACCESS, this table was stored by TCRdb with only in-frame sequences that have V and J called. A share of the clones is absent; for the studies checked, an unresolved V gene accounts for under half, and the remainder has no known explanation. The sample records over 110,000 clones, 75% to 80% of which are singletons. Together, the top ten hold 6.2% of the sample. Sequenced material: PBMCs. These receptors were collected from a woman aged 40-49 years in good health and CMV-seropositive.

The CDR3 region is CAISRQGSPSGNTIYF. DNA of the CDR3: TGTGCCATCAGCAGACAGGGATCGCCCTCTGGAAACACCATATATTTT. The chain uses TRBV10-3 and TRBJ1-3; 7 positions match TRBD1. The germline CDR1 and CDR2 sequences are ENHRY and SYGVKD. Losses at the gene ends were 6 bases for V and 0 bases for J; bases not matched to a gene: 8. The CDR3 runs to 16 residues.

The chain uses TRBV7-9 and TRBJ2-7; TRBD2 matches at 14 bases. Germline V lookup: CDR1 SEHNR, CDR2 FQNEAQ (reference sequence). The CDR3 has 16 residues. V was clipped by 5 bases and J by 3 bases; unmatched bases: 6. Written as DNA, the CDR3 is TGTGCCAGCAGCCACGGACTAGCGGGAGGATTCTACGAGCAGTACTTC. This gives the protein CASSHGLAGGFYEQYF.

The chain employs TRBV6-7 and TRBJ1-1; no clear D gene. TRBV6-7 is designated an ORF whose function remains uncertain. V lost 7 bases to trimming and J lost 0 bases, with 9 bases between them. The CDR3 is 13 amino acids. CDR3 sequence (DNA): TGTGCCAGCATCTCTCCGGTGAACACTGAAGCTTTCTTT. Translated: CASISPVNTEAFF.

This clone was seen a few times. This rearrangement joins TRBV15 to TRBJ2-7; possibly TRBD1 for D (5 bases). The length of the CDR3 is 14 residues. V lost 0 bases and J lost 7, with 13 bases in between. Germline V gene lookup returns CDR1 LNHNV and CDR2 YYDKDF (reference sequence). CDR3 region: CATSRDRGTLEQYF. In nucleotides, the CDR3 is TGTGCCACCAGCAGAGATAGGGGAACTTTAGAGCAGTACTTC.

The chain has TRBV6-5 and TRBJ2-7; 9 positions agree with TRBD2. Germline CDR1 reads MNHEY; CDR2 reads SVGAGI. The CDR3 loop spans 15 amino acids. Trimming at V came to 5 bases and at J to 2 bases, leaving 7 bases not matched to a gene. CDR3 sequence (DNA): TGTGCCAGCAGTAGGGATAGCGGGAGCACCTACGAGCAGTACTTC. It yields the protein CASSRDSGSTYEQYF.

The V and J genes are TRBV7-3 and TRBJ2-4; D is undetermined. The CDR3 runs to 14 residues. Trimming pared 10 bases from V and 5 bases from J, leaving 18 bases between. The germline V gene encodes CDR1 SGHTA and CDR2 FQGTGA. CDR3 sequence (DNA): TGTGCCACGCCCCTTGAGGAGTGGGAAAACATTCAGTACTTC. This translates into CATPLEEWENIQYF.

V is TRBV5-1 and J is TRBJ2-3, with 9 bases fitting TRBD2. Germline V gives CDR1 SGHRS, CDR2 YFSETQ. The CDR3 runs 16 residues. V gave up 0 bases and J gave up 0 bases; unmatched junction bases: 2. The CDR3 region has the DNA TGCGCCAGCAGCTTGGGACTAGCGGAAAGCACAGATACGCAGTATTTT. Protein: CASSLGLAESTDTQYF.

V gene TRBV27 combines with J gene TRBJ2-1, with D perhaps matching TRBD2 (6 bases). Between the trimmed V and J ends, which lost 5 bases and 5 bases, there was a span of 10 bases. The germline CDR1 and CDR2 sequences are MNHEY and SMNVEV (reference sequence). CDR3 length: 13 residues. The CDR3 sequence: CASSPGLNNEQFF. CDR3 sequence (DNA): TGTGCCAGCAGTCCCGGACTAAACAATGAGCAGTTCTTC.

The J gene is TRBJ2-7, the V gene TRBV5-1; 10 positions match TRBD2. CDR3 length: 18 amino acids. V lost 0 bases and J lost 2; bases outside the gene matches: 11. Germline CDR1 and CDR2: SGHRS and YFSETQ. CDR3 residues: CASSLDRGPSGSAYEQYF. The DNA for the CDR3 is TGCGCCAGCAGCTTGGACAGGGGACCTAGCGGGAGCGCCTACGAGCAGTACTTC.